This T cell receptor (beta chain) came from a study of human T cells and chemical hapten exposure (dated by TCRdb to the early 2020s). Broadly, across the study: The libraries were sequenced as a pool, and the TCR yield per sample differed mostly because of small variations in library volumes within the pool. This study followed changes in the peripheral blood TCR repertoire in vivo during primary and secondary sensitization of alopecia patients to the hapten diphenylcyclopropenone (DPC). For every blood RNA sample, sequencing covered both the TCR alpha and TCR beta chains. General conclusions and limits of the study: After repeated subsampling, the strength of the expansion versus patch-test correlation and the threshold at which it became significant changed. The number of TCRs above 1 in 1000 frequency did not change with DPC sensitization; there was no evidence of global repertoire structure alterations.

To prepare the library, 5' RACE was applied. The sample was run on an Illumina MiSeq. During library preparation, unique molecular identifiers were attached to individual cDNA molecules so that TCRs could be counted quantitatively and reproducibly. In the paper's pipeline: A median of roughly 100,000 TCRs per sample was observed, with a range of roughly 23,224 to 700,000. V, J and CDR3 annotation of the TCR reads was carried out using the Decombinator software suite. For the PS versus PT1 abundance plots, all samples were subsampled to the same number of TCRs (28,000). Expanded TCRs were defined as absent before sensitization and observed at least eight times at the 2-week time point. TCRdb passed the public sequencing reads through fastp at Q25 and MiXCR, retaining productive beta sequences. Entries are consolidated by CDR3 protein sequence, retaining the most common genes and DNA. TCRdb, not the authors, supplied the V and J calls. Here the sample has about 80,000 distinct CDR3 sequences; about 15% occur a single time. The ten most abundant clones make up under 7.5% of the sample.

A word on this clonotype: Its antigen has not been determined. There are no base qualities to consult, and no much larger clone falls within one base.

From the cysteine up to the phenylalanine, the CDR3 has a length of 13 residues. Only CDR3 DNA remains: 39 bases, in frame from the first base. V sheds 2 bases and J sheds 3 bases, leaving 7 bases between their ends. From the germline V gene (reference sequence), CDR1 is WNHNN and CDR2 is SYGVQD. Total RNA was isolated from unfractionated whole blood collected in Tempus Blood RNA tubes. As TCR sequencing controls, roughly 5 healthy volunteers were used, with blood taken at day 0, 2 weeks and 6 weeks. The sequence is built from TRBV10-1 and TRBJ1-1, with the D segment identity uncertain. The receptor was derived from a female donor in good health. Here the CDR3 is given as CASSEGTYTEAFF. Here is the DNA: TGCGCCAGCAGTGAGGGCACGTACACTGAAGCTTTCTTT.